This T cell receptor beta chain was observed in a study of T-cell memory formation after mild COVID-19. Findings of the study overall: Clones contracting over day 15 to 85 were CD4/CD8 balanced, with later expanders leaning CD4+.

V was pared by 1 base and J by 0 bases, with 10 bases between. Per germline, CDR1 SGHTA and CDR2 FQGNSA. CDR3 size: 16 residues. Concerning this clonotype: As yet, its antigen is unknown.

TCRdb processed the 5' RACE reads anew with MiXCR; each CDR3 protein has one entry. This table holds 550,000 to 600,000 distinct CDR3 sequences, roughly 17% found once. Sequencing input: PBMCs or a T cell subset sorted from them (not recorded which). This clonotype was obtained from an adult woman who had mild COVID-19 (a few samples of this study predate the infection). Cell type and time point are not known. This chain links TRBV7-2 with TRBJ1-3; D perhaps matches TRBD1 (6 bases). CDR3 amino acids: CASSLDRAISGNTIYF. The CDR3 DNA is TGTGCCAGCAGCTTAGACAGGGCTATCTCTGGAAACACCATATATTTT. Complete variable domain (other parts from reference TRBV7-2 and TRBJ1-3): GAGVSQSPSNKVTEKGKDVELRCDPISGHTALYWYRQSLGQGLEFLIYFQGNSAPDKSGLPSDRFSAERTGGSVSTLTIQRTQQEDSAVYLCASSLDRAISGNTIYFGEGSWLTVV.